These 31 T cell receptor beta chains share one sample of origin, sequenced in a study of cytomegalovirus exposure and HLA in healthy donors. The PCR made use of 60 Vbeta and 13 Jbeta primers. TCRdb's table, derived via immunoSEQ multiplex PCR, lists solely in-frame clones and lacks some. This sample carries roughly 120,000 clones, roughly 60% of them seen once, and the ten largest clones take 9% to 10%. The sample was PBMCs. The receptors shown here come from a man aged 40-49 years in good health and CMV-seropositive.

This clone was observed many times. The chain employs TRBV6-1 and TRBJ1-6; D uncertain. The CDR3 spans 13 residues. Germline V CDR1 and CDR2: MNHNS, SASEGT. V lost 11 bases and J lost 7, with 15 bases in between. CDR3 amino acids: CAGRELWNSPLHF. In nucleotides, the CDR3 is TGTGCCGGACGGGAGCTCTGGAATTCACCCCTCCACTTT.

The DNA of the CDR3 is TGTGCCAGCAGTCCTGGACAGGGGACAAGGCAGCCCCAGCATTTT. This codes for CASSPGQGTRQPQHF. The chain couples TRBV28 to TRBJ1-5, with 9 bases that match TRBD1. CDR3 size: 15 residues. CDR1 is MDHEN and CDR2 is SYDVKM in the germline V gene. Trimming cost V 5 bases and J 7 bases; bases outside gene matches: 9.

The chain uses TRBV5-5 and TRBJ2-1; 8 bases match TRBD2. This CDR3 has 15 amino acids. CDR1 SGHKS and CDR2 YYEKEE come from the germline V gene (reference sequence). Unmatched junction bases numbered 6, after V lost 4 bases and J lost 3 bases. CDR3 coding DNA: TGTGCCAGCAGCAAGAGCGGGAGTCGCTACAATGAGCAGTTCTTC. Protein: CASSKSGSRYNEQFF. Drawing the rest from reference TRBV5-5 and TRBJ2-1, the complete variable domain is DAGVTQSPTHLIKTRGQQVTLRCSPISGHKSVSWYQQVLGQGPQFIFQYYEKEERGRGNFPDRFSARQFPNYSSELNVNALLLGDSALYLCASSKSGSRYNEQFFGPGTRLTVL.

The chain combines TRBV11-2 with TRBJ2-2; tentative D call: TRBD2 (6 bases). Germline V gene data show CDR1 as SGHAT and CDR2 as FQNNGV. The V gene lost 5 bases and the J gene lost 10 bases, with 17 bases spanning the gap. The length of the CDR3 is 14 residues. CDR3 amino acids: CASSPSRASEELFF. The CDR3 DNA reads as TGTGCCAGCAGCCCCTCCCGGGCTAGCGAGGAGCTGTTTTTT.

A few counts support this clone. V gene TRBV7-9 combines with J gene TRBJ1-1; D is ambiguous. The germline gives CDR1 SEHNR, CDR2 FQNEAQ (reference sequence). CDR3 length: 13 residues. Between the trimmed V and J ends, which lost 2 bases and 4 bases, there was a span of 8 bases. CDR3 sequence reads: CASSLLLSTEAFF. The CDR3 DNA is TGTGCCAGCAGCTTATTATTATCCACTGAAGCTTTCTTT.

J is TRBJ1-1 and V is TRBV28; possible D gene TRBD1, 6 bases. V was shortened by 8 bases and J by 8 bases, with 18 bases between the two germline ends. The CDR3 spans 13 residues. Germline values: CDR1 MDHEN, CDR2 SYDVKM. CDR3 coding DNA: TGTGCCAGCTTCCTGCTAGCCGGGACAGAAGCTTTCTTT. Residues: CASFLLAGTEAFF.

The chain recombines TRBV25-1 with TRBJ2-5; the D gene is possibly TRBD2 (5 bases). The CDR3 is 14 amino acids. In germline, CDR1 is MGHDK, CDR2 SYGVNS. The ends were cut back, 5 bases at V and 5 bases at J, with 15 bases in the middle. CDR3 amino acids: CASSRTGIWETQYF. The CDR3 DNA reads as TGTGCCAGCAGTCGTACCGGGATATGGGAGACCCAGTACTTC.

The chain is built from TRBV10-3 and TRBJ2-1, with TRBD2 matching over 9 bases. The V and J ends lost 2 bases and 8 bases, in that order; junction bases with no gene match: 7. CDR1 is ENHRY and CDR2 is SYGVKD in the germline V gene. The CDR3 is 15 residues long. The chain's CDR3 is CAISERERGVYEQFF. For the CDR3, the DNA is TGTGCCATCAGTGAGAGGGAGCGGGGGGTCTATGAGCAGTTCTTC.

This clone was observed a few times. The chain links TRBV4-2 to TRBJ1-2; the D is unclear. The CDR3 contains 13 residues. The germline V gene encodes CDR1 LGHNA and CDR2 YNFKEQ. Trimming cost V 1 base and J 3 bases, with 6 bases left between them. CDR3 protein: CASSQGGDYGYTF. The CDR3 coding sequence is TGTGCCAGCAGCCAAGGAGGTGACTATGGCTACACCTTC.

This clone is a singleton in its sample. The V gene is TRBV19, the J gene TRBJ1-1; 7 positions agree with TRBD1. Germline CDR1 is LNHDA and CDR2 is SQIVND (reference sequence). This CDR3 has 14 residues. V shed 2 bases and J 4 bases; nucleotides not matched to a gene: 4. The CDR3 DNA is TGTGCCAGTAGTATAACGGGGACAGCCACTGAAGCTTTCTTT. Its translation: CASSITGTATEAFF.

The chain uses TRBV28 and TRBJ1-5; tentative D call: TRBD1 (6 bases). The CDR3 contains 13 residues. Trimming shortened V by 6 bases and J by 5 bases, and 11 bases separated the two germline ends. CDR1 is MDHEN and CDR2 is SYDVKM in the germline V gene. The CDR3 spells CASRTGRDQPQHF. The CDR3 DNA follows: TGTGCCAGCAGAACAGGGAGAGATCAGCCCCAGCATTTT.

The chain couples TRBV2 to TRBJ2-7; 12 bases match TRBD2. This CDR3 spans 15 amino acids. Germline assignment: CDR1 SNHLY and CDR2 FYNNEI. V gave up 11 bases and J gave up 2 bases; unmatched junction bases: 10. The CDR3 spells CASRTSGMETYEQYF. In nucleotides, the CDR3 is TGTGCCTCCCGGACTAGCGGGATGGAGACCTACGAGCAGTACTTC.

The chain carries TRBV6-5 and TRBJ2-7, with D tentatively TRBD2 (5 bases). The CDR3 is 14 amino acids. CDR1 is MNHEY and CDR2 is SVGAGI in the germline V gene. Trimming removed 4 bases at V and 0 bases at J, with 10 bases between. The CDR3 DNA sequence: TGTGCCAGCAGTTCCGGCGGGTACTCCTACGAGCAGTACTTC. Its protein product is CASSSGGYSYEQYF.

This chain connects TRBV11-3 to TRBJ2-3; TRBD2 aligns across 9 bases. The ends lost 4 bases at V and 4 bases at J; junction bases unmatched: 15. Per germline, CDR1 SGHNT and CDR2 YENEEA. This CDR3 region has 18 residues. The CDR3 loop is CASSSTHLSGSGSDTQYF. The CDR3 DNA reads as TGTGCCAGCAGCTCTACGCATCTTAGCGGGAGTGGGTCAGATACGCAGTATTTT.

The chain links TRBV28 to TRBJ2-3; the match to TRBD1 covers 11 bases. Losses at the gene ends were 3 bases for V and 2 bases for J; bases not matched to a gene: 1. The CDR3 is 15 amino acids. Germline V CDR1 and CDR2: MDHEN, SYDVKM. The CDR3 region is CASSLGQGDTDTQYF. The CDR3 coding sequence is TGTGCCAGCAGTTTGGGACAGGGGGACACAGATACGCAGTATTTT.

This clone was seen a few times. The chain joins TRBV18 to TRBJ2-7, with TRBD2 matching over 7 bases. The J segment lost 0 bases and the V segment lost 3 bases, leaving 5 bases of the junction unmatched. This CDR3 has 15 residues. In germline, CDR1 is KGHSH, CDR2 LQKENI. CDR3 in DNA: TGTGCCAGCTCACCTGCTAGCGGAGGCTCCTACGAGCAGTACTTC. Translation gives CASSPASGGSYEQYF.

The chain links TRBV9 to TRBJ1-1; 7 bases align to TRBD1. The V gene's germline CDR1 is SGDLS and CDR2 YYNGEE. The V gene end was trimmed by 4 bases and the J gene end by 5 bases; junction bases not matched to a gene: 14. The CDR3 is 16 amino acids. CDR3 protein: CASSPTGAGWRTEAFF. In DNA form, the CDR3 reads TGTGCCAGCAGCCCCACAGGGGCAGGGTGGCGGACTGAAGCTTTCTTT.

This clone turned up a few times. The genes are TRBV7-6 and TRBJ1-5; 9 positions match TRBD1. The CDR3 runs 16 residues. V was clipped by 5 bases and J by 2 bases; unmatched bases: 7. The germline gives CDR1 SGHVS, CDR2 FNYEAQ. The CDR3 coding sequence is TGTGCCAGCAGCCCCGGGACAGGGCGGGGCAATCAGCCCCAGCATTTT. This gives the protein CASSPGTGRGNQPQHF.

Regarding this clone: Germline and junction disagree at one end, which may indicate a read error. The rearrangement uses TRBV7-7 and TRBJ2-7, with 7 bases that match TRBD1. Germline lookup yields CDR1 SSHAT and CDR2 FNYEAQ (reference sequence). This CDR3 is built from 15 residues. The CDR3 region has the DNA TGTGCTAGCAGCTTCCGGGACAGCCCCTTTGACGAGCAGTACTTC. Its protein product is CASSFRDSPFDEQYF. The full variable domain, completed using reference TRBV7-7 and TRBJ2-7, is GAGVSQSPRYKVTKRGQDVTLRCDPISSHATLYWYQQALGQGPEFLTYFNYEAQPDKSGLPSDRFSAERPEGSISTLTIQRTEQRDSAMYRCASSFRDSPFDEQYFGPGTRLTVT.

The chain recombines TRBV5-4 with TRBJ2-5; TRBD2 aligns across 11 bases. Trimming cost V 4 bases and J 5 bases; bases outside gene matches: 7. Germline V gene data show CDR1 as SGHNT and CDR2 as YYREEE (reference sequence). The CDR3 runs 15 residues. The chain's CDR3 is CASSHIAGGPETQYF. The CDR3, as DNA: TGTGCCAGCAGCCATATAGCGGGAGGGCCGGAGACCCAGTACTTC. The full variable domain, with the rest looked up from reference TRBV5-4 and TRBJ2-5, is ETGVTQSPTHLIKTRGQQVTLRCSSQSGHNTVSWYQQALGQGPQFIFQYYREEENGRGNFPPRFSGLQFPNYSSELNVNALELDDSALYLCASSHIAGGPETQYFGPGTRLLVL.

The chain uses TRBV2 and TRBJ2-5; 10 bases are shared with TRBD1. Trimming at V came to 8 bases and at J to 4 bases, leaving 4 bases not matched to a gene. The CDR3 contains 13 residues. Germline CDR1 and CDR2: SNHLY and FYNNEI. The CDR3 is CASPDRGRETQYF. Written as DNA, the CDR3 is TGTGCCAGCCCTGACAGGGGGCGAGAGACCCAGTACTTC.

This clone was observed a handful of times. In nucleotides, the CDR3 is TGTGCCAGATACCGGGGGGCAATTCCAAACACCGGGGAGCTGTTTTTT. Its translation: CARYRGAIPNTGELFF. J is TRBJ2-2 and V is TRBV5-3, with D perhaps matching TRBD2 (7 bases). TRBV5-3 is placed among ORFs of uncertain function. CDR3 length: 16 amino acids. Trimming cost V 7 bases and J 2 bases, with 18 bases left between them.

The rearrangement joins TRBV5-4 to TRBJ2-7, with 8 bases aligning to TRBD1. The CDR3 spans 16 residues. Germline CDR1 and CDR2: SGHNT and YYREEE (reference sequence). The junction had 9 bases not matched to a gene; V was cut back by 4 bases and J by 0 bases. In nucleotides, the CDR3 is TGTGCCAGCAGCCGGCTGGACAGGGCCAGCTCCTACGAGCAGTACTTC. Translating it yields CASSRLDRASSYEQYF.

This clone was seen ten or more times. The V and J genes are TRBV5-6 and TRBJ1-3; D perhaps matches TRBD1 (5 bases). From germline, CDR1 is SGHDT and CDR2 YYEEEE. The CDR3 runs 14 residues. Trimming stripped 2 bases from V and 8 bases from J, with 14 bases between. CDR3: CASSFEGVADTIYF. The CDR3 DNA reads TGTGCCAGCAGCTTTGAAGGGGTTGCGGACACCATATATTTT.

The chain's CDR3 is CASSLYSNNEKLFF. Here the CDR3 DNA reads TGTGCCAGCAGCTTGTACAGCAATAATGAAAAACTGTTTTTT. This rearrangement joins TRBV5-4 to TRBJ1-4; D gene unclear. Trimming removed 1 base at V and 4 bases at J, with 8 bases between. From germline, CDR1 is SGHNT and CDR2 YYREEE (reference sequence). CDR3 length: 14 amino acids.

This chain uses TRBV2 with TRBJ2-7; 12 bases line up with TRBD2. This CDR3 is built from 16 residues. In germline, CDR1 is SNHLY, CDR2 FYNNEI. With V trimmed by 7 bases and J by 0 bases, 7 bases remained unmatched. The chain's CDR3 is CASTGTSGRSSYEQYF. The CDR3 nucleotides are TGTGCCAGCACCGGGACTAGCGGGCGAAGCTCCTACGAGCAGTACTTC.

The rearrangement uses TRBV5-6 and TRBJ1-2; weak D call: TRBD1 (5 bases). The CDR3 length is 15 residues. Germline CDR1 SGHDT, CDR2 YYEEEE. Trimming pared 0 bases from V and 4 bases from J, leaving 13 bases between. The CDR3 loop reads CASSLGPQDLYGYTF. For the CDR3, the DNA is TGTGCCAGCAGCTTGGGCCCACAGGACCTCTATGGCTACACCTTC.

The chain combines TRBV28 with TRBJ2-1, with 7 nucleotides matching TRBD2. The CDR3 loop spans 17 amino acids. Germline assignment: CDR1 MDHEN and CDR2 SYDVKM. V was pared by 6 bases and J by 0 bases, with 11 bases of the junction left unmatched. Here the CDR3 DNA reads TGTGCCAGCAGCTCGGGGGGTAGCGGAAGCTCCTACAATGAGCAGTTCTTC. Translated, it gives CASSSGGSGSSYNEQFF.

There are a few counts of this clone. The chain couples TRBV5-1 to TRBJ1-5, with D perhaps matching TRBD1 (5 bases). Per germline, CDR1 SGHRS and CDR2 YFSETQ. V was shortened by 3 bases and J by 5 bases, with 9 bases between the two germline ends. The CDR3 is 13 amino acids. The DNA for the CDR3 is TGCGCCAGCAGCTGGGGCACGGATCAGCCCCAGCATTTT. As protein: CASSWGTDQPQHF.

This chain connects TRBV11-3 to TRBJ2-4; the match to TRBD1 covers 10 bases. The CDR3 runs to 17 residues. CDR1 and CDR2 from the germline V gene are SGHNT and YENEEA. V was pared by 0 bases and J by 3 bases, with 5 bases of the junction left unmatched. CDR3 sequence: CASSLDRDRGDKNIQYF. The CDR3 bases are TGTGCCAGCAGCTTAGATCGGGACAGGGGTGACAAAAACATTCAGTACTTC.

This chain joins TRBV19 and TRBJ2-1; 8 bases align to TRBD2. The CDR3 runs 17 residues. V was clipped by 0 bases and J by 4 bases; unmatched bases: 8. In germline, CDR1 is LNHDA, CDR2 SQIVND (reference sequence). CDR3 in amino acids: CASSIDPPGLGYNEQFF. The CDR3, as DNA: TGTGCCAGTAGTATAGATCCGCCGGGACTAGGGTACAATGAGCAGTTCTTC. The full variable domain, in which reference TRBV19 and TRBJ2-1 provide the parts outside the CDR3, is DGGITQSPKYLFRKEGQNVTLSCEQNLNHDAMYWYRQDPGQGLRLIYYSQIVNDFQKGDIAEGYSVSREKKESFPLTVTSAQKNPTAFYLCASSIDPPGLGYNEQFFGPGTRLTVL.